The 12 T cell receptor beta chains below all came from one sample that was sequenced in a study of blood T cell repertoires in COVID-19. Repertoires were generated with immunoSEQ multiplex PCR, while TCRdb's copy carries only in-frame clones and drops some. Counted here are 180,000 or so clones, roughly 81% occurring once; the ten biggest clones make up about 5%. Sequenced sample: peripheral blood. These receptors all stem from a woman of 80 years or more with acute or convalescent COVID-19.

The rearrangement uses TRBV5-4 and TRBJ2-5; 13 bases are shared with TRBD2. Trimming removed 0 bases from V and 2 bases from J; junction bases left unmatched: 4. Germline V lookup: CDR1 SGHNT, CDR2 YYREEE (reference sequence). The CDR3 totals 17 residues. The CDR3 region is CASSLAVLAGGQETQYF. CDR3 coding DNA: TGTGCCAGCAGCTTGGCCGTACTAGCGGGAGGGCAAGAGACCCAGTACTTC.

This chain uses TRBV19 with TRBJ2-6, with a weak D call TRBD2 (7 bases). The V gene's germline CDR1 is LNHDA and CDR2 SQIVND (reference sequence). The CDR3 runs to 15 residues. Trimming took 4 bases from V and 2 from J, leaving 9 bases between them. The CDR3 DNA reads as TGTGCCAGTAGTACGGGGGGCGCTGGGGCCAACGTCCTGACTTTC. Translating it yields CASSTGGAGANVLTF.

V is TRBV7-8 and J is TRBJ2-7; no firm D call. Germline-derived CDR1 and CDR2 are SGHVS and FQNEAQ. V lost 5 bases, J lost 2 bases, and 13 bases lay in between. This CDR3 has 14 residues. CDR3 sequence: CASSRNSPTYEQYF. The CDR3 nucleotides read TGTGCCAGCAGCCGGAACTCCCCTACCTACGAGCAGTACTTC.

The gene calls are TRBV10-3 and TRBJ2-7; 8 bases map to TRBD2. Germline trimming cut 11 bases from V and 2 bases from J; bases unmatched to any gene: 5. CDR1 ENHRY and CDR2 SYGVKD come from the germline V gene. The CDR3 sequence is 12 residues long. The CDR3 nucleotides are TGTGCCTCGAAGCGGGAGCCCTACGAGCAGTACTTC. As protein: CASKREPYEQYF.

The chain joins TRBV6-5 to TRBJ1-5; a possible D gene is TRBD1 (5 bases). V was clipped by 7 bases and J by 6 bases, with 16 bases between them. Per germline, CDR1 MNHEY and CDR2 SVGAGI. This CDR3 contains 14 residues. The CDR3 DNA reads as TGTGCCAGCACCGCAGGATGGGGCGGTCAGCCCCAGCATTTT. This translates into CASTAGWGGQPQHF.

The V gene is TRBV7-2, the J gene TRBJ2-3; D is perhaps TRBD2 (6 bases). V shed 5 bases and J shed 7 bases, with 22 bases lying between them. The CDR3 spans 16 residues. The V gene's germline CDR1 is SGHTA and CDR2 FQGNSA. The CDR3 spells CASSGLYKASAYTQYF. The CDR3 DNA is TGTGCCAGCAGCGGACTCTATAAGGCTAGCGCGTATACGCAGTATTTT.

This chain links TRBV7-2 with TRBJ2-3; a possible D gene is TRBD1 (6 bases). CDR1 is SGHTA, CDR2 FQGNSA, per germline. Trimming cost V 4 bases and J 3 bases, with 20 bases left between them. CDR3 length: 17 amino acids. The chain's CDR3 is CASSSQTGISGTDTQYF. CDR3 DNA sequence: TGTGCCAGCAGCTCCCAAACAGGGATCTCGGGGACAGATACGCAGTATTTT.

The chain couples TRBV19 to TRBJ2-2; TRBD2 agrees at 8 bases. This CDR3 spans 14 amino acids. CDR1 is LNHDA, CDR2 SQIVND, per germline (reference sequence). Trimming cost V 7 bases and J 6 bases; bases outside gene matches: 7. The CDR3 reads CASTTGGGSGELFF. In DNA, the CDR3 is TGTGCCAGTACCACCGGGGGGGGATCCGGGGAGCTGTTTTTT. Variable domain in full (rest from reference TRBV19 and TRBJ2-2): DGGITQSPKYLFRKEGQNVTLSCEQNLNHDAMYWYRQDPGQGLRLIYYSQIVNDFQKGDIAEGYSVSREKKESFPLTVTSAQKNPTAFYLCASTTGGGSGELFFGEGSRLTVL.

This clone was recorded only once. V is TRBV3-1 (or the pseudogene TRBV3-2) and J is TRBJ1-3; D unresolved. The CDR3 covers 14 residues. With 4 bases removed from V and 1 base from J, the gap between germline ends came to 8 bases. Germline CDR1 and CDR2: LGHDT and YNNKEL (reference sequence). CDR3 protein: CASSPVRSGNTIYF. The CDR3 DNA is TGTGCCAGCAGCCCTGTGCGTTCTGGAAACACCATATATTTT.

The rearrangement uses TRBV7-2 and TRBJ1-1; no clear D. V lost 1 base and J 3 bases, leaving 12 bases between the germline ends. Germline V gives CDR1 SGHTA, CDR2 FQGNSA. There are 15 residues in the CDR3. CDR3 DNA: TGTGCCAGCAGCTTAGTCCCAGGTTTTGACACTGAAGCTTTCTTT. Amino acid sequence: CASSLVPGFDTEAFF.

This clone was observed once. CDR3 region: CATSDSGTSGSLFEQFF. CDR3 nucleotides: TGTGCCACCAGTGACTCCGGGACTAGCGGGAGTTTATTTGAGCAGTTCTTC. The chain joins TRBV24-1 to TRBJ2-1; 14 nucleotides align to TRBD2. CDR1 is KGHDR and CDR2 is SFDVKD in the germline V gene. The CDR3 contains 17 residues. V trimming: 4 bases; J trimming: 9 bases; junction bases outside the gene matches: 10.

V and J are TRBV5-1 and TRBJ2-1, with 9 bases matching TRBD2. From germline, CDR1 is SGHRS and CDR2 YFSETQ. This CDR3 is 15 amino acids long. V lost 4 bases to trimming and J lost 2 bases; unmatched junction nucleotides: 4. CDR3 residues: CASSLGTSTYNEQFF. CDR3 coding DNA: TGCGCCAGCAGCCTCGGGACTAGCACCTACAATGAGCAGTTCTTC.